This is a list of T cell receptor beta chains from one sample in a study of type 1 regulatory T cells. No cognate antigen is known for these TCRs. TCRdb re-called the reads through MiXCR, storing one row per CDR3 protein. This sample has approximately 77,000 distinct CDR3 sequences, with around 21% found just once. Sequencing was done on a sample of cultured type 1 regulatory T (Tr1) cells, either the whole culture or a sorted fraction (not recorded which). These receptors all come from a human donor in good health. CDR3s include the opening cysteine and the closing phenylalanine or tryptophan. The D gene is left open where the match is weak. The size field is filled for only some rows; it gives once, few, many or a size class.

d_call	v_call	j_call	clone_size	cdr3_aa	cdr3_nt
TRBD1	TRBV19	TRBJ2-7	.	CASSIFTGDALNEQYF	TGTGCCAGTAGTATATTCACAGGGGATGCTTTGAACGAGCAGTACTTC
.	TRBV2	TRBJ2-1	many	CASRNVAVGEQFF	TGTGCCAGCAGAAACGTCGCGGTAGGTGAGCAGTTCTTC
.	TRBV12-3/TRBV12-4	TRBJ2-1	many	CASSGGGSVNEQFF	TGTGCCAGCAGTGGTGGGGGTAGCGTCAATGAGCAGTTCTTC
.	TRBV5-1	TRBJ2-2	.	CASSRPGELFF	TGCGCCAGCAGCCGACCCGGGGAGCTGTTTTTT
.	TRBV7-2	TRBJ2-3	.	CASSLAGLFRGTDTQYF	TGTGCCAGCAGCTTAGCGGGCCTGTTTAGGGGGACAGATACGCAGTATTTT
.	TRBV5-1	TRBJ2-3	.	CASSLDDVLDTQYF	TGCGCCAGCAGCTTGGATGACGTGTTAGATACGCAGTATTTT
.	TRBV5-4	TRBJ2-3	.	CASSLERTDTQYF	TGTGCCAGCAGCTTGGAGCGGACAGATACGCAGTATTTT
.	TRBV11-2	TRBJ2-3	once	CASSLDWQGTDTQYF	TGTGCCAGCAGCTTAGATTGGCAGGGCACAGATACGCAGTATTTT
.	TRBV3-2	TRBJ2-7	few	CATCSGSLYEQYF	TGTGCCACGTGTAGCGGGAGCTTATACGAGCAGTACTTC
TRBD2	TRBV7-8	TRBJ2-5	many	CASSLIRTSGGRGETQYF	TGTGCCAGCAGCTTAATAAGGACTAGCGGAGGCAGGGGGGAGACCCAGTACTTC
.	TRBV30	TRBJ1-5	.	CAWCREGGNQPQHF	TGTGCCTGGTGCCGGGAAGGTGGCAATCAGCCCCAGCATTTT
TRBD2	TRBV4-2	TRBJ2-3	.	CASSQGALADTDTQYF	TGTGCCAGCAGCCAAGGAGCGCTAGCGGACACAGATACGCAGTATTTT
TRBD2	TRBV5-1	TRBJ2-7	many	CASSPSGNYNYEQYF	TGCGCCAGCAGCCCTAGCGGAAACTACAACTACGAGCAGTACTTC
.	TRBV7-7	TRBJ2-3	few	CASSPTGGTDTQYF	TGTGCTAGCAGCCCGACCGGCGGCACAGATACGCAGTATTTT
.	TRBV9	TRBJ1-5	once	CASSVAPGFNQPQHF	TGTGCCAGCAGCGTAGCCCCGGGGTTCAATCAGCCCCAGCATTTT
.	TRBV18	TRBJ2-7	.	CASSSYTSSYEQYF	TGTGCCAGCTCATCATACACGAGCTCCTACGAGCAGTACTTC
.	TRBV7-8	TRBJ1-1	.	CASSLVGGTGTEAFF	TGTGCCAGCAGCTTAGTTGGGGGCACTGGGACTGAAGCTTTCTTT
.	TRBV10-2	TRBJ2-5	many	CASRTVRETQYF	TGCGCCAGCAGGACTGTGAGAGAGACCCAGTACTTC
.	TRBV9	TRBJ2-2	.	CASSVALAVDTGELFF	TGTGCCAGCAGCGTAGCTCTGGCCGTCGACACCGGGGAGCTGTTTTTT
.	TRBV7-9	TRBJ1-4	few	CASSGGTARLEKLFF	TGTGCCAGCAGCGGTGGGACCGCCCGTTTAGAAAAACTGTTTTTT
.	TRBV18	TRBJ2-2	few	CASSPTWDTGELFF	TGTGCCAGCTCACCAACATGGGACACCGGGGAGCTGTTTTTT
.	TRBV7-2	TRBJ1-2	.	CASSFQSSNYGYTF	TGTGCCAGCAGCTTTCAAAGCTCAAACTATGGCTACACCTTC
.	TRBV7-9	TRBJ1-2	.	CASSFGGPGYTF	TGTGCCAGCAGCTTCGGGGGGCCTGGCTACACCTTC
.	TRBV12-3/TRBV12-4	TRBJ2-6	medium-sized	CASSFQGVAGANVLTF	TGTGCCAGCAGTTTTCAAGGGGTCGCTGGGGCCAACGTCCTGACTTTC
.	TRBV28	TRBJ1-3	.	CASRTPGTHGNTIYF	TGTGCCAGCAGAACCCCCGGGACCCACGGAAACACCATATATTTT
.	TRBV5-1	TRBJ1-4	medium-sized	CASSPRDPGEKLFF	TGCGCCAGCAGCCCCCGGGACCCCGGCGAAAAACTGTTTTTT
.	TRBV5-1	TRBJ1-1	many	CASSLGPLQVTNTEAFF	TGCGCCAGCAGCTTGGGACCGTTGCAAGTTACGAACACTGAAGCTTTCTTT
.	TRBV29-1	TRBJ2-7	.	CSVDASGSEQYF	TGCAGCGTTGACGCGAGTGGGAGCGAGCAGTACTTC
.	TRBV4-3	TRBJ2-1	.	CASSQVRDNEQFF	TGCGCCAGCAGCCAAGTTCGGGACAATGAGCAGTTCTTC
.	TRBV5-1	TRBJ2-3	few	CASSLVAETTDTQYF	TGCGCCAGCAGCTTGGTAGCGGAAACCACAGATACGCAGTATTTT
.	TRBV7-2	TRBJ1-3	few	CASSLALTLGNTIYF	TGTGCCAGCAGCTTAGCCCTCACTCTGGGAAACACCATATATTTT
TRBD1	TRBV6-4	TRBJ2-2	.	CATIGRDRGPYANTGELFF	TGTGCCACCATCGGGAGGGACAGGGGGCCTTACGCGAACACCGGGGAGCTGTTTTTT
.	TRBV5-1	TRBJ2-7	few	CASSLNLGDEQYF	TGCGCCAGCAGCTTGAATCTAGGGGACGAGCAGTACTTC
.	TRBV10-3	TRBJ2-7	few	CAISGALGLEQYF	TGTGCCATCAGTGGAGCGCTAGGGCTCGAGCAGTACTTC
TRBD2	TRBV27	TRBJ2-1	.	CASRGLADYNEQFF	TGTGCCAGCAGAGGACTAGCGGACTACAATGAGCAGTTCTTC
.	TRBV20-1	TRBJ2-1	many	CSASGSGNEQFF	TGCAGTGCTAGCGGGTCGGGAAATGAGCAGTTCTTC
TRBD1	TRBV29-1	TRBJ2-7	many	CSVQSPGQGAYEQYF	TGCAGCGTTCAAAGTCCGGGACAGGGGGCCTACGAGCAGTACTTC
TRBD1	TRBV5-1	TRBJ2-5	once	CASSLASQGVETQYF	TGCGCCAGCAGCTTGGCCTCTCAGGGGGTAGAGACCCAGTACTTC
TRBD2	TRBV20-1	TRBJ2-1	few	CSARDPQRGSNEQFF	TGCAGTGCTAGAGATCCCCAGCGGGGGAGCAATGAGCAGTTCTTC
TRBD2	TRBV5-1	TRBJ2-2	few	CASSIRTSGVGELFF	TGCGCCAGCAGCATAAGGACTAGCGGCGTCGGGGAGCTGTTTTTT
.	TRBV5-1	TRBJ2-2	.	CASSGPGTSNTGELLF	TGCGCCAGCAGCGGGCCCGGGACCTCGAACACCGGGGAGCTGCTTTTT
TRBD1	TRBV6-6	TRBJ1-5	.	CASRPRGVGQPQHF	TGTGCCAGCAGACCCAGGGGGGTAGGACAGCCCCAGCATTTT
.	TRBV20-1	TRBJ2-1	many	CSASGRVDEQFF	TGCAGTGCTAGCGGCAGGGTGGATGAGCAGTTCTTC
.	TRBV7-9	TRBJ2-3	many	CASIPGGSSTDTQYF	TGTGCCAGCATCCCTGGAGGATCTAGCACAGATACGCAGTATTTT
.	TRBV6-1	TRBJ1-5	.	CASSPIVNSNQPQHF	TGTGCCAGCAGTCCCATCGTGAATAGCAATCAGCCCCAGCATTTT
TRBD2	TRBV20-1	TRBJ2-3	.	CSAETPLAGVDTQYF	TGCAGTGCCGAGACCCCACTAGCGGGAGTAGATACGCAGTATTTT
.	TRBV7-2	TRBJ2-7	few	CASSLNWGAYEQYF	TGTGCCAGCAGCTTAAACTGGGGGGCCTACGAGCAGTACTTC
.	TRBV7-9	TRBJ1-1	.	CASSTRGGRTEAFF	TGTGCCAGCAGCACTAGGGGGGGTCGGACTGAAGCTTTCTTT
.	TRBV14	TRBJ2-6	.	CASSRQFSGANVLTF	TGTGCCAGCAGCCGACAGTTCTCTGGGGCCAACGTCCTGACTTTC
.	TRBV12-3/TRBV12-4	TRBJ1-1	.	CASSPKALGTEAFF	TGTGCCAGCAGCCCCAAGGCCCTGGGCACTGAAGCTTTCTTT
TRBD1	TRBV25-1	TRBJ2-7	.	CASRDRGSMGVYEQYF	TGTGCCAGCCGGGACAGGGGGTCTATGGGGGTCTACGAGCAGTACTTC
TRBD2	TRBV4-2	TRBJ2-7	.	CASSPTSGRAADEQYF	TGTGCCAGCAGCCCAACTAGCGGGAGGGCAGCCGACGAGCAGTACTTC
TRBD2	TRBV7-9	TRBJ2-1	few	CASSPFYGAGGPLSSYNEQFF	TGTGCCAGCAGCCCGTTTTATGGAGCGGGAGGCCCCTTAAGCTCCTACAATGAGCAGTTCTTC
.	TRBV7-2	TRBJ2-3	.	CASSLGPSTDTQYF	TGTGCCAGCAGCTTAGGACCGAGCACAGATACGCAGTATTTT